The 22 T cell receptor beta chains listed next were all sequenced from one sample in a study of OX40 agonist ivuxolimab in advanced cancers. TCRdb's copy holds only in-frame clones and misses some; the assay was immunoSEQ multiplex PCR. Seen here are 69,000 or so clones, more than 75% observed once, and the top ten hold around 5.1%. Sequences were derived from CD4+ or CD8+ T cells sorted from blood, sampled in a trial of the OX40 agonist ivuxolimab. These receptors were taken from an adult with an advanced solid tumor such as melanoma, head and neck, liver or kidney cancer.

CDR3 residues: CASSGRLGTNTGELFF. The DNA for the CDR3 is TGTGCCAGCAGTGGTCGGTTAGGAACGAACACCGGGGAGCTGTTTTTT. J is TRBJ2-2 and V is TRBV6-1; D is unresolved. V was cut by 4 bases and J by 0 bases, with 12 bases left in between. Per germline, CDR1 MNHNS and CDR2 SASEGT. This CDR3 has 16 residues.

The chain couples TRBV7-3 to TRBJ2-1; D might be TRBD2 (6 bases). The CDR3 sequence is 15 residues long. CDR1 SGHTA and CDR2 FQGTGA come from the germline V gene. Trimming shortened V by 2 bases and J by 3 bases, and 11 bases separated the two germline ends. CDR3: CASSLGTSNYNEQFF. CDR3 nucleotide sequence: TGTGCCAGCAGCTTAGGAACTAGCAACTACAATGAGCAGTTCTTC.

The V gene is TRBV19, the J gene TRBJ2-2; 10 bases fit TRBD1. Trimming took 4 bases from V and 2 from J; bases not matched to a gene: 1. CDR3 size: 15 residues. Germline values: CDR1 LNHDA, CDR2 SQIVND (reference sequence). In DNA form, the CDR3 reads TGTGCCAGTAGTAGGACAGGGGGAAACACCGGGGAGCTGTTTTTT. This sequence encodes CASSRTGGNTGELFF.

The V gene is TRBV6-1, the J gene TRBJ2-3, with D possibly TRBD2 on 6 matching bases. The CDR3 spans 17 residues. V was cut by 3 bases and J by 10 bases, with 26 bases left in between. Per germline, CDR1 MNHNS and CDR2 SASEGT. CDR3 coding DNA: TGTGCCAGCAGTGACTACACTCCGGGACTTCTGCCTCTCGCGCAGTATTTT. Protein sequence: CASSDYTPGLLPLAQYF.

V and J are TRBV19 and TRBJ2-4; no firm D call. This CDR3 region has 10 residues. Deletions cut 7 bases from V and 13 bases from J, with 11 bases between. Looked up from germline, CDR1 is LNHDA and CDR2 is SQIVND (reference sequence). CDR3 loop: CASTKVCQYF. The CDR3 DNA sequence: TGTGCCAGTACAAAGGTTTGCCAGTACTTC.

This clone is medium-sized by share. The chain is built from TRBV2 and TRBJ1-4, with 8 bases identical to TRBD1. Germline values: CDR1 SNHLY, CDR2 FYNNEI. The CDR3 spans 13 residues. V was pared by 7 bases and J by 10 bases, with 8 bases of the junction left unmatched. CDR3 loop: CASTTTGVGKLFF. CDR3 in DNA: TGTGCCAGCACAACGACAGGGGTCGGAAAACTGTTTTTT.

CDR3 residues: CASSSGLAGIQYF. DNA for the CDR3: TGTGCCAGCAGCTCGGGACTAGCGGGGATTCAGTACTTC. J is TRBJ2-4 and V is TRBV7-2; 13 bases match TRBD2. The CDR3 has 13 residues. Looked up from germline, CDR1 is SGHTA and CDR2 is FQGNSA. J lost 10 bases, V lost 4 bases, and 1 base had no gene match.

The CDR3 here is CASSAPQASYTF. The DNA for the CDR3 is TGTGCCAGCAGTGCCCCCCAGGCAAGCTACACCTTC. The chain links TRBV28 to TRBJ1-2, with unresolved D. This CDR3 is built from 12 residues. V lost 5 bases and J lost 9, with 13 bases in between. Germline V lookup: CDR1 MDHEN, CDR2 SYDVKM.

V gene TRBV4-1 combines with J gene TRBJ1-3; D remains ambiguous. With 4 bases removed from V and 6 bases from J, the gap between germline ends came to 13 bases. Germline CDR1 reads MGHRA; CDR2 reads YSYEKL. CDR3 length: 14 amino acids. The CDR3 bases are TGCGCCAGCAGCCCGCCGGGGAGCGTAAACACCATATATTTT. Its translation is CASSPPGSVNTIYF.

This clone has more than one count but fewer than ten. The rearrangement uses TRBV28 and TRBJ1-4; maybe TRBD1 (5 bases). The CDR3 loop spans 14 amino acids. The ends were cut back, 6 bases at V and 4 bases at J, with 12 bases in the middle. Germline CDR1 MDHEN, CDR2 SYDVKM. CDR3 nucleotides: TGTGCCAGCAGGGGCGACAGTTTTAATGAAAAACTGTTTTTT. It encodes CASRGDSFNEKLFF.

The V call is TRBV1, the J call TRBJ2-3; TRBD2, the D gene given by the table, was not confirmed from the DNA. TRBV1 constitutes a pseudogene. This CDR3 comprises 15 residues. The CDR3 spells CTSSHRIAGPDTQYF. CDR3 DNA sequence: TGCACCAGCAGCCATAGGATAGCGGGACCAGATACGCAGTATTTT.

The chain has TRBV6-6 and TRBJ2-5; tentatively, D is TRBD1 or TRBD2 (5 bases each). This CDR3 spans 15 amino acids. From germline, CDR1 is MNHNY and CDR2 SVGAGI (reference sequence). The V and J ends lost 7 bases and 5 bases respectively, with 20 bases between them. CDR3 DNA: TGTGCCAGCAAGGGACGGCAGGGAACATCGGAGACCCAGTACTTC. This gives the protein CASKGRQGTSETQYF.

The chain joins TRBV28 to TRBJ2-5; maybe TRBD1 (6 bases). Germline V gives CDR1 MDHEN, CDR2 SYDVKM. V lost 3 bases, J lost 3 bases, and 17 bases lay in between. The CDR3 length is 16 residues. As DNA, the CDR3 is TGTGCCAGCAGTTTTCGCCCGGGACATATAAAAGAGACCCAGTACTTC. This encodes CASSFRPGHIKETQYF.

This rearrangement joins TRBV29-1 to TRBJ2-1, with TRBD1 identical over 7 bases. This CDR3 has 13 amino acids. The germline gives CDR1 SQVTM, CDR2 ANQGSEA. CDR3 nucleotide sequence: TGCCGCGGTACGGGACAGACCTACAATGAGCAGTTCTTC. Its protein product is CRGTGQTYNEQFF.

This clone was observed a handful of times. The rearrangement links TRBV6-5 to TRBJ1-1; D call uncertain. V was clipped by 6 bases and J by 3 bases, with 14 bases between them. The CDR3 is 14 amino acids. The germline CDR1 and CDR2 sequences are MNHEY and SVGAGI. In nucleotides, the CDR3 is TGTGCCAGCAGCCACGGGGTCGGATACACTGAAGCTTTCTTT. Amino acids: CASSHGVGYTEAFF.

The CDR3 region is CASSLREPEKLFF. The CDR3 bases are TGTGCCAGCAGCCTAAGGGAGCCGGAAAAACTGTTTTTT. The genes are TRBV28 and TRBJ1-4; D unresolved. CDR1 is MDHEN and CDR2 is SYDVKM in the germline V gene. This CDR3 spans 13 amino acids. Trimming shortened V by 6 bases and J by 8 bases, and 13 bases separated the two germline ends.

This chain uses TRBV7-2 with TRBJ1-1; unclear D gene. CDR1 and CDR2 from the germline V gene are SGHTA and FQGNSA. The CDR3 is 14 residues long. The V end lost 5 bases, the J end lost 0 bases, and 10 bases lay between the germline ends. This CDR3 reads CASSLVGVNTEAFF. CDR3 nucleotides: TGTGCCAGCAGCCTGGTCGGAGTGAACACTGAAGCTTTCTTT.

V is TRBV5-4 and J is TRBJ2-7; TRBD1 might be the D (6 bases). In germline, CDR1 is SGHNT, CDR2 YYREEE (reference sequence). Trimming removed 0 bases at V and 12 bases at J, with 16 bases between. This CDR3 contains 13 residues. CDR3 sequence (DNA): TGTGCCAGCAGCTTGGCAGGGTTAGGGGGTACGTACTTC. Amino acids: CASSLAGLGGTYF.

The V and J genes are TRBV19 and TRBJ1-1, with D possibly matching TRBD1 (5 bases). The germline V and J ends were trimmed by 6 bases and 1 base, with 21 bases remaining between them. There are 17 residues in the CDR3. CDR1 LNHDA and CDR2 SQIVND come from the germline V gene (reference sequence). The CDR3 loop is CASRSVSGLGANTEAFF. For the CDR3, the DNA is TGTGCCAGTAGGTCTGTATCAGGTCTTGGGGCGAACACTGAAGCTTTCTTT.

The chain is built from TRBV19 and TRBJ2-5, with TRBD2 identical over 9 bases. V was clipped by 7 bases and J by 4 bases; unmatched bases: 7. The germline CDR1 and CDR2 sequences are LNHDA and SQIVND (reference sequence). This CDR3 is 14 amino acids long. The CDR3 nucleotides read TGTGCCAGTAATGGCGGGGGGGCATTAGAGACCCAGTACTTC. It yields the protein CASNGGGALETQYF.

The chain carries TRBV7-9 and TRBJ2-1, with TRBD2 identical over 9 bases. Per germline, CDR1 SEHNR and CDR2 FQNEAQ (reference sequence). The trim removed 2 bases at V and 7 bases at J, leaving 6 bases unmatched. The CDR3 is made up of 15 amino acids. In DNA, the CDR3 is TGTGCCAGCAGCTTATCTAGCGGGATAGTAAATGAGCAGTTCTTC. It is translated as CASSLSSGIVNEQFF.

This chain uses TRBV27 with TRBJ2-5; D is uncertain. The germline gives CDR1 MNHEY, CDR2 SMNVEV (reference sequence). The germline V and J ends were trimmed by 4 bases and 0 bases, with 3 bases remaining between them. This CDR3 contains 12 residues. The CDR3, as DNA: TGTGCCAGCAGTTCCGACCAAGAGACCCAGTACTTC. Its protein is CASSSDQETQYF.